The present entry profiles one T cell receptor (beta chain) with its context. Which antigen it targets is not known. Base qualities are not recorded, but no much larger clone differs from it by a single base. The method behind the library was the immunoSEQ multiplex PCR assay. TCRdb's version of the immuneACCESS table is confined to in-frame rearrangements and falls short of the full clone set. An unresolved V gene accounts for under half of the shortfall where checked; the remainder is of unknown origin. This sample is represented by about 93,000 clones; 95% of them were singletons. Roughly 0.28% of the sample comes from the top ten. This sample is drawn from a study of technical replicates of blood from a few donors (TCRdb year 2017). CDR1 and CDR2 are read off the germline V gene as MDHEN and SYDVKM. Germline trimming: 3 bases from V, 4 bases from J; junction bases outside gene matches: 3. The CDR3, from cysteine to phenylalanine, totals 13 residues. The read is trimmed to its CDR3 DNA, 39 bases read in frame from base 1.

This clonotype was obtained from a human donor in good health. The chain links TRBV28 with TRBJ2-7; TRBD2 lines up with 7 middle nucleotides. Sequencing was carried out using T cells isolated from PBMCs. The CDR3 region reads CASSLGGIYEQYF. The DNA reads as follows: TGTGCCAGCAGTTTGGGGGGGATTTACGAGCAGTACTTC.